The rows below give T cell receptor beta chains drawn from one sample of a study of long-term antiretroviral therapy in people with HIV. The repertoire was sequenced with immunoSEQ multiplex PCR; TCRdb's copy has only in-frame clones and lacks some. The data show 8,000 to 10,000 clones, around four fifths seen once. The starting material was unsorted PBMCs, obtained 0.7 years after starting antiretroviral therapy. Receptors originate from a man in his forties with HIV. CDR3s include the opening cysteine and the closing phenylalanine or tryptophan. The order of the fields is CDR3 DNA, CDR3 protein, V gene, clone size, D gene, J gene. D genes are given only for firm matches. A row's size may be missing; if present it is once, few, many or a size class.

DNA: TGTGCCAGCAGCCAAGACCCAGTGGGGGACAGCCAGCCCCAGCATTTT
CDR3: CASSQDPVGDSQPQHF
V: TRBV4-2
size: -
D: TRBD1
J: TRBJ1-5

DNA: TGTGCCAGCAGCTTGCGGGGGCCAGGGGGGGCCAACGTCCTGACTTTC
CDR3: CASSLRGPGGANVLTF
V: TRBV5-6
size: -
D: -
J: TRBJ2-6

DNA: TGTGCCAGTAGGCTGACAGAGCTTCCCAATGAGCAGTTCTTC
CDR3: CASRLTELPNEQFF
V: TRBV19
size: -
D: -
J: TRBJ2-1

DNA: TGTGCCTGGAGTCATACAGGGTTAGCTGAAGCTTTCTTT
CDR3: CAWSHTGLAEAFF
V: TRBV30
size: -
D: -
J: TRBJ1-1

DNA: TGCGCCAGCAGCGACGAGGGACAGGGGGCAGGCTATGAGCAGTTCTTC
CDR3: CASSDEGQGAGYEQFF
V: TRBV5-1
size: -
D: TRBD1
J: TRBJ2-1

DNA: TGTGCCAGCAGGACAGGACTAGCGGGAGGGCCGGGTTCAAAAGATACGCAGTATTTT
CDR3: CASRTGLAGGPGSKDTQYF
V: TRBV27
size: -
D: TRBD2
J: TRBJ2-3

DNA: TGTGCCAGCAGCTTGGGCAGATCGCCCCAGCATTTT
CDR3: CASSLGRSPQHF
V: TRBV5-6
size: -
D: -
J: TRBJ1-5

DNA: TGTGCCAGCAGCAGGGACCGAAACACCGGGGAGCTGTTTTTT
CDR3: CASSRDRNTGELFF
V: TRBV2
size: -
D: -
J: TRBJ2-2

DNA: TGTGCCAGCAGCTTAGTGATCAGCGGGAGTAGCTCCTACGAGCAGTACTTC
CDR3: CASSLVISGSSSYEQYF
V: TRBV7-6
size: once
D: TRBD2
J: TRBJ2-7

DNA: TGTGCCAGCAGCCTAGGGGGTCAGCCCCAGCATTTT
CDR3: CASSLGGQPQHF
V: TRBV13
size: -
D: -
J: TRBJ1-5

DNA: TGTGCCAGCAGTGACGGGGATGGCTACAATGAGCAGTTCTTC
CDR3: CASSDGDGYNEQFF
V: TRBV6-1
size: -
D: -
J: TRBJ2-1

DNA: TGTGCCAGCAGCTTTGGGACTAGAGCCACAGATACGCAGTATTTT
CDR3: CASSFGTRATDTQYF
V: TRBV7-2
size: -
D: TRBD2
J: TRBJ2-3

DNA: TGTGCCACCGACAGGGATGAGAACACTGAAGCTTTCTTT
CDR3: CATDRDENTEAFF
V: TRBV19
size: few
D: TRBD1
J: TRBJ1-1

DNA: TGTGCCTGTACCCCCCAAAGGGGGAACTATGGCTACACCTTC
CDR3: CACTPQRGNYGYTF
V: TRBV30
size: -
D: -
J: TRBJ1-2

DNA: TGCGCCAGCAGCCAAGACGGGGGGGGCGATGGAAAACTGTTTTTT
CDR3: CASSQDGGGDGKLFF
V: TRBV4-1
size: -
D: -
J: TRBJ1-4

DNA: TGTGCCAGCAGCTTGGGACAGGGTATTGGTACGCAGTATTTT
CDR3: CASSLGQGIGTQYF
V: TRBV11-3
size: -
D: TRBD1
J: TRBJ2-3

DNA: TGTGCCAGCAGCTCGGGGGGACGGCTAGCTGTCTACGAGCAGTACTTC
CDR3: CASSSGGRLAVYEQYF
V: TRBV13
size: -
D: TRBD2
J: TRBJ2-7

DNA: TGTGCCAGCAGCAAAAGGCCGACAGGGCCGGGGGATAGCAATCAGCCCCAGCATTTT
CDR3: CASSKRPTGPGDSNQPQHF
V: TRBV7-2
size: -
D: TRBD1
J: TRBJ1-5

DNA: TGCAGCGTCTTAGCACCCGAGAGCAATGAGCAGTTCTTC
CDR3: CSVLAPESNEQFF
V: TRBV29-1
size: few
D: -
J: TRBJ2-1

DNA: TGTGCCAGCACCCTAAGGCAAGGAACTAGCGGTTCCTACGAGCAGTACTTC
CDR3: CASTLRQGTSGSYEQYF
V: TRBV7-8
size: -
D: TRBD2
J: TRBJ2-7

DNA: TGTGCCAGCAGTACCACTTGGGAGCAGTTCTTC
CDR3: CASSTTWEQFF
V: TRBV6-6
size: once
D: -
J: TRBJ2-1

DNA: TGTGCCAGCAGACGGATGGGGGGCAATCAGCCCCAGCATTTT
CDR3: CASRRMGGNQPQHF
V: TRBV13
size: -
D: -
J: TRBJ1-5

DNA: TGCGCCAGCAGCTTGGAGGGGGGGAACACCGGGGAGCTGTTTTTT
CDR3: CASSLEGGNTGELFF
V: TRBV5-1
size: -
D: -
J: TRBJ2-2

DNA: TGTGCCAGCACCTCCGGGACAGGGGTATTCTACGAGCAGTACTTC
CDR3: CASTSGTGVFYEQYF
V: TRBV19
size: medium-sized
D: TRBD1
J: TRBJ2-7

DNA: TGTGCCAGCAGCGTAGCTAGCGGGAGGGCCGTCGGAGAAGAGACCCAGTACTTC
CDR3: CASSVASGRAVGEETQYF
V: TRBV9
size: -
D: TRBD2
J: TRBJ2-5

DNA: TGTGCCAGCAGTGACGGACAGGGGGCTCGAGAGCAGTACTTC
CDR3: CASSDGQGAREQYF
V: TRBV25-1
size: -
D: TRBD1
J: TRBJ2-7

DNA: TGCGCCAGCAGCTTGGCGACGGGCTGGCGAGATGGCTACACCTTC
CDR3: CASSLATGWRDGYTF
V: TRBV5-1
size: -
D: -
J: TRBJ1-2

DNA: TGTGCCATCAGTGAGTCGATAGGGACCCAGTACTTC
CDR3: CAISESIGTQYF
V: TRBV10-3
size: -
D: -
J: TRBJ2-5

DNA: TGTGCCAGCAGCGTAGCTACAGCGGGGGGCACAGATACGCAGTATTTT
CDR3: CASSVATAGGTDTQYF
V: TRBV9
size: -
D: TRBD2
J: TRBJ2-3

DNA: TGTGCCAGCAGCTTCCGGGGCAGCCTCTACTTTGGCGAGCAGTACTTC
CDR3: CASSFRGSLYFGEQYF
V: TRBV5-6
size: -
D: -
J: TRBJ2-7

DNA: TGTGCCAGTAGTATAGACACTCAGGGGGGCGGGATTGAGACCCAGTACTTC
CDR3: CASSIDTQGGGIETQYF
V: TRBV19
size: -
D: -
J: TRBJ2-5

DNA: TGTGCCAGCAGCAATAGCGGAGACAGGGGGCTTGATACGCAGTATTTT
CDR3: CASSNSGDRGLDTQYF
V: TRBV7-9
size: few
D: TRBD1
J: TRBJ2-3

DNA: TGCGCCAGCAGCCCCAGTCGGGGGGCCAAAAACATTCAGTACTTC
CDR3: CASSPSRGAKNIQYF
V: TRBV4-3
size: -
D: -
J: TRBJ2-4

DNA: TGCAGCGTTCGGCTAGCGGACTCCTACGAGCAGTACTTC
CDR3: CSVRLADSYEQYF
V: TRBV29-1
size: -
D: TRBD2
J: TRBJ2-7

DNA: TGTGCCTGGCGCGGGCGAGGTGGTATAGGGTACGTCCTGACTTTC
CDR3: CAWRGRGGIGYVLTF
V: TRBV30
size: -
D: -
J: TRBJ2-6

DNA: TGTGCCAGCAGCTATCTAGCGGTCGGCCAAGAGACCCAGTACTTC
CDR3: CASSYLAVGQETQYF
V: TRBV11-2
size: -
D: TRBD2
J: TRBJ2-5

DNA: TGTGCCAGCGTACCCCCGGGACTAGCGGGAGGAGGCACCGGGGAGCTGTTTTTT
CDR3: CASVPPGLAGGGTGELFF
V: TRBV28
size: once
D: TRBD2
J: TRBJ2-2

DNA: TGTGCCAGCAGCTTTCTTGCATTCCGGGACAGGAGGGACGAGCAGTACTTC
CDR3: CASSFLAFRDRRDEQYF
V: TRBV5-5
size: -
D: TRBD1
J: TRBJ2-7

DNA: TGTGCCAGCAGTTCGGGGGTTAGGGGAACTGAAGCTTTCTTT
CDR3: CASSSGVRGTEAFF
V: TRBV28
size: -
D: -
J: TRBJ1-1

DNA: TGCGCCAGCAGCTTAACCGGGACAATTACGAACTATGGCTACACCTTC
CDR3: CASSLTGTITNYGYTF
V: TRBV10-2
size: -
D: -
J: TRBJ1-2

DNA: TGTGCCAGCAGCCCCTATGGTAGTGGTAATGAGCAGTTCTTC
CDR3: CASSPYGSGNEQFF
V: TRBV9
size: -
D: -
J: TRBJ2-1

DNA: TGTGCCAGCAGCGTATGGGAGGGCGGTAACGAGCAGTACTTC
CDR3: CASSVWEGGNEQYF
V: TRBV9
size: -
D: TRBD2
J: TRBJ2-7

DNA: TGTGCCATCAGAGGAGGCCTTTACAATGAGCAGTTCTTC
CDR3: CAIRGGLYNEQFF
V: TRBV10-3
size: -
D: -
J: TRBJ2-1

DNA: TGTGCCACCAGATCAGGGGTCTTGGGTCAGCCCCAGCATTTT
CDR3: CATRSGVLGQPQHF
V: TRBV6-5
size: -
D: -
J: TRBJ1-5

DNA: TGTGCCAGCAGTGTAACAGGGAATGAAAAACTGTTTTTT
CDR3: CASSVTGNEKLFF
V: TRBV6-1
size: -
D: -
J: TRBJ1-4

DNA: TGTGCCAGCAGCTTAAAGGCAGATACGCAGTATTTT
CDR3: CASSLKADTQYF
V: TRBV7-2
size: -
D: -
J: TRBJ2-3

DNA: TGTGCCAGCAGAGTACGCGTAGGCTACAAGGTGCATAATGAAAAACTGTTTTTT
CDR3: CASRVRVGYKVHNEKLFF
V: TRBV21-1
size: -
D: -
J: TRBJ1-4

DNA: TGTGCCAGCAGCGTAGACCACTCCGGTGACTGGATGTCCCCCCACACCGGGGAGCTGTTTTTT
CDR3: CASSVDHSGDWMSPHTGELFF
V: TRBV9
size: medium-sized
D: -
J: TRBJ2-2

DNA: TGTGCCAGCAGCTGGAACGCTTTACCGGGACACCCTAGCAATCAGCCCCAGCATTTT
CDR3: CASSWNALPGHPSNQPQHF
V: TRBV11-2
size: -
D: -
J: TRBJ1-5

DNA: TGTGCCAGCAGTAAGACAGGGGGTGGCGGTGAGCAGTTCTTC
CDR3: CASSKTGGGGEQFF
V: TRBV6-4
size: -
D: TRBD1
J: TRBJ2-1

DNA: TGTGCCACCAGGGGGGGCAACTATGGCTACACCTTC
CDR3: CATRGGNYGYTF
V: TRBV6-5
size: -
D: TRBD1
J: TRBJ1-2

DNA: TGTGCCGGAACCGGGACAGGGCCCTCTGGAAACACCATATATTTT
CDR3: CAGTGTGPSGNTIYF
V: TRBV5-7
size: few
D: TRBD1
J: TRBJ1-3

DNA: TGTGCCAGCACTGAAGCTTTCTTT
CDR3: CASTEAFF
V: TRBV7-9
size: few
D: -
J: TRBJ1-1

DNA: TGTGCCAGCAGTTTATGGGGAGGCGTCTCCTACGAGCAGTACTTC
CDR3: CASSLWGGVSYEQYF
V: TRBV27
size: -
D: -
J: TRBJ2-7